These 6 T cell receptor beta chains were all obtained from the same sample, sequenced in a study of blood T cell repertoires in COVID-19. Clones were sequenced by immunoSEQ multiplex PCR, and TCRdb holds only the in-frame ones, with some missing. The data contain about 64,000 clones, about 88% of them singletons. Sequenced material: PBMCs or T cells enriched from blood (not recorded which). The receptors come from a woman aged 40 to 55 who had recovered from COVID-19.

This chain links TRBV25-1 with TRBJ2-7; 7 positions agree with TRBD2. The CDR3 runs to 15 residues. Germline values: CDR1 MGHDK, CDR2 SYGVNS. J was trimmed by 2 bases and V by 2 bases; bases with no gene match: 6. CDR3 region: CASSEKWRGTYEQYF. The DNA for the CDR3 is TGTGCCAGCAGTGAAAAATGGCGGGGGACCTACGAGCAGTACTTC.

The chain carries TRBV10-1 and TRBJ2-7, with 7 bases lining up with TRBD1. Germline loops: CDR1 WNHNN, CDR2 SYGVQD (reference sequence). The CDR3 consists of 16 residues. J lost 2 bases, V lost 0 bases, and 7 bases had no gene match. The CDR3: CASSESQGDKPYEQYF. The CDR3 coding sequence is TGCGCCAGCAGTGAGTCTCAGGGGGACAAGCCCTACGAGCAGTACTTC.

V is TRBV4-2 and J is TRBJ2-7, with unresolved D. This CDR3 region has 14 residues. V was shortened by 0 bases and J by 2 bases, with 8 bases between the two germline ends. Germline lookup yields CDR1 LGHNA and CDR2 YNFKEQ. The CDR3 is CASSQDLGAYEQYF. CDR3 bases: TGTGCCAGCAGCCAAGATTTAGGAGCCTACGAGCAGTACTTC.

This chain connects TRBV29-1 to TRBJ1-2; D unclear. Germline CDR1 SQVTM, CDR2 ANQGSEA. Between the trimmed V and J ends, which lost 5 bases and 4 bases, there was a span of 14 bases. This CDR3 contains 13 residues. The CDR3 sequence: CSVTVGSPYGYTF. Here the CDR3 DNA reads TGCAGCGTTACCGTCGGGTCCCCCTATGGCTACACCTTC.

The chain joins TRBV12-3 or TRBV12-4 to TRBJ1-1; D is possibly TRBD1 (5 bases). The CDR3 loop spans 12 amino acids. V lost 8 bases and J 5 bases, leaving 12 bases between the germline ends. The CDR3 sequence: CASELAGTEAFF. CDR3 coding DNA: TGTGCCAGCGAGTTAGCAGGGACTGAAGCTTTCTTT.

The V gene is TRBV5-1, the J gene TRBJ1-4, with D possibly matching TRBD1 (6 bases). CDR3 length: 14 amino acids. Per germline, CDR1 SGHRS and CDR2 YFSETQ. The ends were cut back, 4 bases at V and 6 bases at J, with 13 bases in the middle. The chain's CDR3 is CASSTQGTHEKLFF. The CDR3 DNA reads TGCGCCAGCAGCACACAGGGTACGCATGAAAAACTGTTTTTT. The variable domain in full, completed from reference TRBV5-1 and TRBJ1-4, reads KAGVTQTPRYLIKTRGQQVTLSCSPISGHRSVSWYQQTPGQGLQFLFEYFSETQRNKGNFPGRFSGRQFSNSRSEMNVSTLELGDSALYLCASSTQGTHEKLFFGSGTQLSVL.